This TCR beta chain was documented in a study of cytomegalovirus exposure and HLA in healthy donors. As regards this clone: Its matching antigen is unknown.

The PCR had 60 Vbeta and 13 Jbeta primers. The repertoire was sequenced with immunoSEQ multiplex PCR; TCRdb's copy has only in-frame clones and lacks some. Of about 190,000 clones listed, 81% are singletons. V shed 6 bases, J shed 2 bases, and the junction held 3 bases outside the gene matches. The CDR3 has 13 residues. Germline CDR1 is MRHNA and CDR2 is SNTAGT. Notes on the study in general: Researchers reported in a later analysis that common viral pathogens appeared linked to several top clusters. For most TCR beta V segments, an earlier analysis put the productive rate at about 87% or about 30% of the time.

This clonotype originated in a man aged 45 to 65 in good health and CMV-seronegative. Sequencing used PBMCs. The V gene is TRBV6-4, the J gene TRBJ1-2, with TRBD1 identical over 7 bases. CDR3 nucleotide sequence: TGTGCCAGCAGGGGACAGCCGAACTATGGCTACACCTTC. Translated, it gives CASRGQPNYGYTF.